The rows below give T cell receptor beta chains drawn from one sample of a study of blood T cell repertoires in COVID-19. This table comes from immunoSEQ multiplex PCR, and its TCRdb copy is limited to in-frame clones, with some not included. The repertoire includes 90,000 to 150,000 clones, 75% to 90% of them detected once, and about 27% sits in the top ten. Input material: peripheral blood. The receptors come from a man between 65 and 80 years old with active or convalescent COVID-19. The CDR3 runs from the conserved cysteine through the conserved F or W. A D gene is named only where the DNA matches it firmly. Expanded clones are given a class, and other clones once, few, many or no size at all.

V	J	D	size	DNA	CDR3
TRBV4-2	TRBJ1-2	-	-	TGTGCCAGCAGCCGAACGGGAGTGACTAACTATGGCTACACCTTC	CASSRTGVTNYGYTF
TRBV7-2	TRBJ2-5	-	-	TGTGCCAGCAGCTTAGTGGGCGGGAACCCCTACCAGTCCCAGTACTTC	CASSLVGGNPYQSQYF
TRBV10-3	TRBJ2-7	TRBD2	-	TGTGCCATCACTTCCACTAGCGGGAGATCGACGTCCTACGAGCAGTACTTC	CAITSTSGRSTSYEQYF
TRBV7-2	TRBJ2-7	TRBD2	-	TGTGCCAGCAGCTCGCTACGCCCCACTAGCGGGAGATCCTACGAGCAGTACTTC	CASSSLRPTSGRSYEQYF
TRBV7-3	TRBJ2-6	-	-	TGTGCCAGCAGTAACAGGGACGCCTCTGGGGCCAACGTCCTGACTTTC	CASSNRDASGANVLTF
TRBV27	TRBJ2-1	TRBD2	-	TGTGCCAGCAGCTCCGGACTAGCGGGGTACAATGAGCAGTTCTTC	CASSSGLAGYNEQFF
TRBV6-6	TRBJ1-1	-	once	TGTGCCAGCAGTCGGATTGAGAATACTGAAGCTTTCTTT	CASSRIENTEAFF
TRBV20-1	TRBJ2-2	-	-	TGCAGTGCTAGTTCCGGGACTTCGAACACCGGGGAGCTGTTTTTT	CSASSGTSNTGELFF
TRBV6-6	TRBJ2-1	-	-	TGTGCCAGCAGTCACCTACCTATCTACTCCTACAATGAGCAGTTCTTC	CASSHLPIYSYNEQFF
TRBV2	TRBJ1-2	-	-	TGTGCCAGCAGTGAATCATGGGGGGGGACAAATGGCTACACCTTC	CASSESWGGTNGYTF
TRBV12-2	TRBJ2-2	-	-	TGTGCAAGTCGCTTAGGACAAAACACCGGGGAGCTGTTTTTT	CASRLGQNTGELFF
TRBV28	TRBJ2-7	TRBD2	-	TGTGCCAGCAGTAGATCACAAGGGACTAGTTACCACGAGCAGTACTTC	CASSRSQGTSYHEQYF
TRBV12-3/TRBV12-4	TRBJ2-7	-	-	TGTGCCAGCAGCCCCAGCTACGAGCAGTACTTC	CASSPSYEQYF
TRBV25-1	TRBJ2-7	-	-	TGTGCCAGCAGTGAATACCCGAACAACGAGCAGTACTTC	CASSEYPNNEQYF
TRBV4-1	TRBJ2-4	-	-	TGCGCCAGCAGCCAAGATCCGGGAGCCTCAGCCAAAAACATTCAGTACTTC	CASSQDPGASAKNIQYF
TRBV2	TRBJ1-6	-	-	TGTGCCAGCAGTGAGACAGGAAACTATAATTCACCCCTCCACTTT	CASSETGNYNSPLHF
TRBV7-2	TRBJ2-1	-	-	TGTGCCAGCAGCTTAGCTGCGGGGTCTGGCTACAATGAGCAGTTCTTC	CASSLAAGSGYNEQFF